The clone carrying this T cell receptor (beta chain) was recorded many times. The data stem from a study of blood T cells in healthy people across ages. The germline gives CDR1 ENHRY, CDR2 SYGVKD. The CDR3 has 14 amino acids. V was trimmed by 6 bases and J by 7 bases, leaving 19 bases between them. For the second PCR, which ran for about 7 to 11 cycles, a sample-barcoded 5' primer and a J-beta primer mix were used. Every single cDNA molecule received a tag from a template-switch adaptor with 12 random nucleotides. TCRdb re-derived calls from the 5' RACE reads in MiXCR, one entry per CDR3 protein. This table has around 1,500,000 distinct CDR3 sequences, about 40% appearing once.

This chain joins TRBV10-3 and TRBJ2-7; the D gene is possibly TRBD2 (5 bases). The sample consisted of blood. The receptor's source is a woman aged 18-29 years in good health. This chain's CDR3 is CAISQDGRGVEQYF. CDR3 bases: TGTGCCATCAGCCAGGACGGCCGGGGAGTGGAGCAGTACTTC.